This T cell receptor beta chain originates from a study of long-term antiretroviral therapy in people with HIV. Across the whole study: Collection dates of the earliest samples fall about a decade before the 2015 immediate-ART recommendation.

This clone was counted a single time. Its antigen is undetermined. V was trimmed by 6 bases and J by 3 bases, leaving 13 bases between them. This CDR3 is built from 14 residues. Germline-derived CDR1 and CDR2 are LNHDA and SQIVND (reference sequence). General study findings and limits: Collection of the blood, which took place between about 2004 and 2018, possibly occurred under older ART regimens. Once patients were on ART, diversity went higher but still fell short of transplant donor controls. Unavailable data included ART adherence, viral resistance and therapy changes (switches in treatment).

This was the immunoSEQ v3.0 assay at survey level. The assay was immunoSEQ multiplex PCR, and TCRdb's table has in-frame clones only and misses some. The data hold more than 15,000 clones, with around 80% observed a single time. This sequence joins TRBV19 and TRBJ2-3; possibly TRBD2 for D (7 bases). Material: unsorted PBMCs, obtained at the start of antiretroviral therapy, before treatment. This receptor was obtained from a woman aged 40 to 50 with HIV. The CDR3 DNA sequence: TGTGCCAGTAGAGGGGGGGGCGGAACAGATACGCAGTATTTT. This sequence encodes CASRGGGGTDTQYF.